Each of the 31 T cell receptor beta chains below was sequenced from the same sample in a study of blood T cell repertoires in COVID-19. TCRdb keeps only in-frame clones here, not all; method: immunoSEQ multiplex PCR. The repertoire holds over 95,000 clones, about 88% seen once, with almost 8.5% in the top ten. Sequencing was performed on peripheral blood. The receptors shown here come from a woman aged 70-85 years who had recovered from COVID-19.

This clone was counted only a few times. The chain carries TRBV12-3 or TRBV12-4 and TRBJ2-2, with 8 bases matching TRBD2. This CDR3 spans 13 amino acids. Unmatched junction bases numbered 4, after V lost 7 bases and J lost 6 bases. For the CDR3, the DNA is TGTGCCAGCAAACTGACTAGCGCCGGGGAGCTGTTTTTT. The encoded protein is CASKLTSAGELFF.

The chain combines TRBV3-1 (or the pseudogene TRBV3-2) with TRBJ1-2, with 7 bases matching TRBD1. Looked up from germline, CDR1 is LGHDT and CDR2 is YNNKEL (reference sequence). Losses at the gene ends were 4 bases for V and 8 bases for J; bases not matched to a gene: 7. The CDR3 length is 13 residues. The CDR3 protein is CASSRYGTDGYTF. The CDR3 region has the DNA TGTGCCAGCAGCCGATACGGGACAGACGGCTACACCTTC.

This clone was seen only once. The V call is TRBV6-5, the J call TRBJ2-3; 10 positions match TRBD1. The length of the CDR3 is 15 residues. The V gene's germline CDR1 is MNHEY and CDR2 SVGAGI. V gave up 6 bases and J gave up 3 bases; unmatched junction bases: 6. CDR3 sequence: CASSGRDRGTDTQYF. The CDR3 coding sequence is TGTGCCAGCAGCGGCCGGGACAGGGGAACAGATACGCAGTATTTT.

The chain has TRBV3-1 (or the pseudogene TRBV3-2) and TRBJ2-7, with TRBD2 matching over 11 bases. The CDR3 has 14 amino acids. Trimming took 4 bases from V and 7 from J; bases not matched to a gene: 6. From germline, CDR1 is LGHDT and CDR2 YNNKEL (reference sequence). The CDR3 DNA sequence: TGTGCCAGCAGCCTGACTAGCGGGATAGGTGAGCAGTACTTC. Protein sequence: CASSLTSGIGEQYF.

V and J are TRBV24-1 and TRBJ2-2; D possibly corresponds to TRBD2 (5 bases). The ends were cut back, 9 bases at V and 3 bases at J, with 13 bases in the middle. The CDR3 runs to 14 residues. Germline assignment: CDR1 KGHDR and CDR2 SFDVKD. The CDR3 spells CATHGVGDTGELFF. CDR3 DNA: TGTGCCACCCACGGGGTGGGCGACACCGGGGAGCTGTTTTTT.

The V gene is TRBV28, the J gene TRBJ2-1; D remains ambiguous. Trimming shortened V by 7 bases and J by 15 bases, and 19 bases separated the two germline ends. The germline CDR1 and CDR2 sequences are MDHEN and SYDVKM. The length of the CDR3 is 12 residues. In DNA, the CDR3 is TGTGCCAGCACGACCCCCGGGTCCTGGAGGTTCTTC. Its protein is CASTTPGSWRFF.

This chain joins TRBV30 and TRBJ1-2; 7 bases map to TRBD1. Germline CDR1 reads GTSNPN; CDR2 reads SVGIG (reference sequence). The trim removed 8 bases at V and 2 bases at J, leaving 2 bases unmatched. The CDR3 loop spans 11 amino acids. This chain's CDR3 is CAGDSNYGYTF. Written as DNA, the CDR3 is TGTGCCGGGGACAGCAACTATGGCTACACCTTC.

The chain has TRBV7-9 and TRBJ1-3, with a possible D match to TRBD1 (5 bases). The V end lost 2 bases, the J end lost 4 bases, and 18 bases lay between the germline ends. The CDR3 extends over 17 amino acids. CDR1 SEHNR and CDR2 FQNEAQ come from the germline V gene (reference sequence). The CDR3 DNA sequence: TGTGCCAGCAGCTTACCTCGGGGGGTAATTTCGGGAAACACCATATATTTT. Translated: CASSLPRGVISGNTIYF.

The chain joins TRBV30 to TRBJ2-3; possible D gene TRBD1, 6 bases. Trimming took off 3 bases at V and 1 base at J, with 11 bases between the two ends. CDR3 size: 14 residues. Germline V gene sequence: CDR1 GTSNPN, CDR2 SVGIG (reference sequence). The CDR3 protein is CAWRAGVGTDTQYF. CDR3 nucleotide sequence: TGTGCCTGGAGAGCAGGGGTAGGCACAGATACGCAGTATTTT.

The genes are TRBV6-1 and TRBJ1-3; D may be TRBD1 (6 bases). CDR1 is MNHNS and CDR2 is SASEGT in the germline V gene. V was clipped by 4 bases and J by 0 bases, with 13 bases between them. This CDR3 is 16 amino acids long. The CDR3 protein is CASSGTGHRSGNTIYF. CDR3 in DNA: TGTGCCAGCAGTGGAACGGGACACCGCTCTGGAAACACCATATATTTT.

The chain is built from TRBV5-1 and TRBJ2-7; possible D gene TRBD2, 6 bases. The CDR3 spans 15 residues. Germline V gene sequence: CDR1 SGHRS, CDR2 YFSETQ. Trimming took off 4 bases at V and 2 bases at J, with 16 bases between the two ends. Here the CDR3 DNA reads TGCGCCAGCAGCCCGCACCTCGGGACTCCCTACGAGCAGTACTTC. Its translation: CASSPHLGTPYEQYF.

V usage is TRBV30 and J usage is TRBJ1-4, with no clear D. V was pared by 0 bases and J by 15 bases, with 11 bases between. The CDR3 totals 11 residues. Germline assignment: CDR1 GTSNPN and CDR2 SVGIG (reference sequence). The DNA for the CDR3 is TGTGCCTGGAGTGTACCCGGGTCGGTGTTTTTT. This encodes CAWSVPGSVFF.

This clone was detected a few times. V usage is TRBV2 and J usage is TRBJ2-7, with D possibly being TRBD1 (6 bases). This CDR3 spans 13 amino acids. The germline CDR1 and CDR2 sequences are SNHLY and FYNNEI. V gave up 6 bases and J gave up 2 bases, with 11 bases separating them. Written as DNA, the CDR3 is TGTGCCAGCAGCGACGGACAGACCTACGAGCAGTACTTC. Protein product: CASSDGQTYEQYF.

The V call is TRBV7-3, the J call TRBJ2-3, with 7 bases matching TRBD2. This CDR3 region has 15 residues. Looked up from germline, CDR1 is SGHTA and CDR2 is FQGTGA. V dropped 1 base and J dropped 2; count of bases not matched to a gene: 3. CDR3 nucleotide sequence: TGTGCCAGCAGCTTAATGGGAGGGGACACAGATACGCAGTATTTT. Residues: CASSLMGGDTDTQYF.

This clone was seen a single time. CDR3: CASSRGEGPYEQYF. In DNA, the CDR3 is TGTGCCAGCAGTCGGGGGGAGGGTCCCTACGAGCAGTACTTC. This chain joins TRBV6-6 and TRBJ2-7, with 7 nucleotides matching TRBD2. The V and J ends lost 5 bases and 2 bases, in that order; junction bases with no gene match: 6. The germline V gene encodes CDR1 MNHNY and CDR2 SVGAGI (reference sequence). This CDR3 is built from 14 residues.

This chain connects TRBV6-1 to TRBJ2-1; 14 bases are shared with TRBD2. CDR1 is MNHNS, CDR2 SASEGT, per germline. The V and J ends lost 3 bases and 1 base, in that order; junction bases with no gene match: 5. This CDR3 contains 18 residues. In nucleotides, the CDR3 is TGTGCCAGCAGTGAGACTAGCGGGGGGGCCTATTCCTACAATGAGCAGTTCTTC. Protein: CASSETSGGAYSYNEQFF.

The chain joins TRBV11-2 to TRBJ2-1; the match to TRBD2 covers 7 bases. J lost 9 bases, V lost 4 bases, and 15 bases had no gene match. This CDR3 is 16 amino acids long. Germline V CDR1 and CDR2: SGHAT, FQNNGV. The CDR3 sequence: CASSSQGAGALGEQFF. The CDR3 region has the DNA TGTGCCAGCAGCTCCCAGGGTGCGGGAGCGCTTGGTGAGCAGTTCTTC.

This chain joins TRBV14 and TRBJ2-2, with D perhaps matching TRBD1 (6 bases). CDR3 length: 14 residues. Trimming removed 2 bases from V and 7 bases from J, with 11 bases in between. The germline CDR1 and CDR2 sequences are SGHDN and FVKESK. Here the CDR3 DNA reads TGTGCCAGCAGCCAACAAGGACAGTTCGGGGAGCTGTTTTTT. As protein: CASSQQGQFGELFF.

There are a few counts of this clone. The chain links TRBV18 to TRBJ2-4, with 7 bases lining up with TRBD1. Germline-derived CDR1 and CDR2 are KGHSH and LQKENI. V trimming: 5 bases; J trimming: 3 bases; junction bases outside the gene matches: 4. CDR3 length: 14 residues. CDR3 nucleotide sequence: TGTGCCAGCTCAAGAGGGGGCGGCAAAAACATTCAGTACTTC. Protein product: CASSRGGGKNIQYF. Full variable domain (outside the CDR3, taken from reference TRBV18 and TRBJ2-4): NAGVMQNPRHLVRRRGQEARLRCSPMKGHSHVYWYRQLPEEGLKFMVYLQKENIIDESGMPKERFSAEFPKEGPSILRIQQVVRGDSAAYFCASSRGGGKNIQYFGAGTRLSVL.

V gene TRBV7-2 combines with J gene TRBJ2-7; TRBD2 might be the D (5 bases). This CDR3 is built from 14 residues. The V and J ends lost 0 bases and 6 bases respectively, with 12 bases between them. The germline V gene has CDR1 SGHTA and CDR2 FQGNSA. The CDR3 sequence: CASSLAGVRSEQYF. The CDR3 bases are TGTGCCAGCAGCTTAGCGGGAGTTAGGTCCGAGCAGTACTTC.

The DNA of the CDR3 is TGTGCCAGCAGGCGGGACAGAGAAGCCAAAAACATTCAGTACTTC. This encodes CASRRDREAKNIQYF. The V call is TRBV11-2, the J call TRBJ2-4; perhaps TRBD1 as D (7 bases). CDR1 is SGHAT and CDR2 is FQNNGV in the germline V gene. V lost 6 bases, J lost 0 bases, and 12 bases lay in between. The CDR3 is 15 amino acids.

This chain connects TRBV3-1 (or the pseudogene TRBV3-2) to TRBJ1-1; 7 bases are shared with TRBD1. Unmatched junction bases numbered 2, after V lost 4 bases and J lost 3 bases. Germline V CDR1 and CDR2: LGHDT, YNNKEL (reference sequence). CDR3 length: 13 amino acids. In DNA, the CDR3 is TGTGCCAGCAGCCCAGACAGGGACACTGAAGCTTTCTTT. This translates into CASSPDRDTEAFF.

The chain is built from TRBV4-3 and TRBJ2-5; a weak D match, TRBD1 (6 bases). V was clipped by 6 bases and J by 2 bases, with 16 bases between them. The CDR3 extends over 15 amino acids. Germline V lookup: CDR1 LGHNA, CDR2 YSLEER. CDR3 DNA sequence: TGCGCCAGCAGTCGAACAGGGTTGCGGCAAGAGACCCAGTACTTC. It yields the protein CASSRTGLRQETQYF.

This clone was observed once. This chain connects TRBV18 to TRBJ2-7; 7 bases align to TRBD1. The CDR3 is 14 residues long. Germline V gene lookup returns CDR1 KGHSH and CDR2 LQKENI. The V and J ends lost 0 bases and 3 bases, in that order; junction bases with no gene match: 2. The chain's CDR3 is CASSPPSGGYEQYF. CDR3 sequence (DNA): TGTGCCAGCTCACCACCGTCAGGGGGCTACGAGCAGTACTTC.

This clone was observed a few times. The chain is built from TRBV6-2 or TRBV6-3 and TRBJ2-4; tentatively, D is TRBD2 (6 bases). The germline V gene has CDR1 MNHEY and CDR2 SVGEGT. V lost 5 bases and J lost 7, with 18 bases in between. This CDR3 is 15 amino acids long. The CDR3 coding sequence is TGTGCCAGCAGTCTCCCCGGGACTTCTCGGAACATTCAGTACTTC. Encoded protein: CASSLPGTSRNIQYF.

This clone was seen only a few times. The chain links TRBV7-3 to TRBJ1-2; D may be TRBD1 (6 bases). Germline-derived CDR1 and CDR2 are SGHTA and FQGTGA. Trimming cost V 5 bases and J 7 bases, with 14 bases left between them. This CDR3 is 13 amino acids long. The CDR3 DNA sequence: TGTGCCAGCAGCAAACGGGGGGGCGCTGGCTACACCTTC. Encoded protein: CASSKRGGAGYTF. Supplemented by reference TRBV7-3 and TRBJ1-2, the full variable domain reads GAGVSQTPSNKVTEKGKYVELRCDPISGHTALYWYRQSLGQGPEFLIYFQGTGAADDSGLPNDRFFAVRPEGSVSTLKIQRTERGDSAVYLCASSKRGGAGYTFGSGTRLTVV.

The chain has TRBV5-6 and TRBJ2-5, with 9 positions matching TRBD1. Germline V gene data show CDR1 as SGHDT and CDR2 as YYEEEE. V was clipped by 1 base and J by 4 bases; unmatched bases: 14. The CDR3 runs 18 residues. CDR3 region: CASSLRRTGTGRGETQYF. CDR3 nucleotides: TGTGCCAGCAGCTTGAGAAGGACCGGGACAGGGAGGGGAGAGACCCAGTACTTC. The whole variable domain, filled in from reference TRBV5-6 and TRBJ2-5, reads DAGVTQSPTHLIKTRGQQVTLRCSPKSGHDTVSWYQQALGQGPQFIFQYYEEEERQRGNFPDRFSGHQFPNYSSELNVNALLLGDSALYLCASSLRRTGTGRGETQYFGPGTRLLVL.

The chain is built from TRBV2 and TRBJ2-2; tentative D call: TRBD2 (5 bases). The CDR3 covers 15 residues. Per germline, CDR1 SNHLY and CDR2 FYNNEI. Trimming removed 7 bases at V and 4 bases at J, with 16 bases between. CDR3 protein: CASKRESWSTGELFF. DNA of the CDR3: TGTGCCAGCAAGAGGGAAAGCTGGTCCACCGGGGAGCTGTTTTTT.

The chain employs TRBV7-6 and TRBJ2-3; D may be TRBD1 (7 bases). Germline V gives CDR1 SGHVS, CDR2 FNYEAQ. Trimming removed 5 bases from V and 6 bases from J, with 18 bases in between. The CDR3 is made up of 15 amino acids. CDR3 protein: CASSRQGGRPDTQYF. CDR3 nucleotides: TGTGCCAGCAGCCGGCAGGGGGGCCGCCCGGATACGCAGTATTTT.

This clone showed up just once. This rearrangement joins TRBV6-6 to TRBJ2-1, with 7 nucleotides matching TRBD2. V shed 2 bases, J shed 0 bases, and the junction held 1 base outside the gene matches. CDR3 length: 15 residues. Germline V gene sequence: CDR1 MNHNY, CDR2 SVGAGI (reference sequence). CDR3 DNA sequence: TGTGCCAGCAGTTACGGCGGGAGCTCCTACAATGAGCAGTTCTTC. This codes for CASSYGGSSYNEQFF.

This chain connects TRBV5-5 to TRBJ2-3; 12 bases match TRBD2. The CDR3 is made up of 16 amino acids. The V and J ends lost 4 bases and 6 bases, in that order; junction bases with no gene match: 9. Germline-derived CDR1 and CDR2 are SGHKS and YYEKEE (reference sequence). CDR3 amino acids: CASSPRTSGVGDTQYF. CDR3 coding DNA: TGTGCCAGCAGCCCCCGGACTAGCGGGGTGGGGGATACGCAGTATTTT.